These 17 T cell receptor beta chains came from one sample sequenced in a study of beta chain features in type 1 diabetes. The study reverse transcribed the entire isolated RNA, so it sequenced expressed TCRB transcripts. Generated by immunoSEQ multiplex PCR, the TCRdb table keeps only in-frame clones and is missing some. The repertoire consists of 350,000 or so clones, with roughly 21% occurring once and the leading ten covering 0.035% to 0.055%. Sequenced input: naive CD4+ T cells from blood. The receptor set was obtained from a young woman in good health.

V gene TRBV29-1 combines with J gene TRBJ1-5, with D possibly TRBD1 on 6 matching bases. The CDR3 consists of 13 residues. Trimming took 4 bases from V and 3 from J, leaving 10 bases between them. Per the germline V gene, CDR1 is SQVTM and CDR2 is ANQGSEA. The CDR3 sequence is CSVVGGFNQPQHF. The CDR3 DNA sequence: TGCAGCGTTGTAGGGGGTTTCAATCAGCCCCAGCATTTT.

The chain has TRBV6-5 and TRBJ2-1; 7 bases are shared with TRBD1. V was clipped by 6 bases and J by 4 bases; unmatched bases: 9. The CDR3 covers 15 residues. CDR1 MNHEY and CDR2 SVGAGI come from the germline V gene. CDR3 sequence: CASSTYRGKYNEQFF. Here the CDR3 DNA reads TGTGCCAGCAGCACCTACAGGGGAAAGTACAATGAGCAGTTCTTC.

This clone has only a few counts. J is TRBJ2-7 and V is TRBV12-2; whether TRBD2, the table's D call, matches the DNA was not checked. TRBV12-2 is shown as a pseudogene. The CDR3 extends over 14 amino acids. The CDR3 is CASRTSGACGEQYF. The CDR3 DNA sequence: TGTGCAAGTCGCACGAGCGGGGCCTGCGGCGAGCAGTACTTC.

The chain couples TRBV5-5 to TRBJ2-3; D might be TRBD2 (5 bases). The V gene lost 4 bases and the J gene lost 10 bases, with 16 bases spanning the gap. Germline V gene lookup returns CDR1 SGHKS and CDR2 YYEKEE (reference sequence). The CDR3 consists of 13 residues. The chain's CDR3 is CASSPGPGNSQYF. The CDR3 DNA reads TGTGCCAGCAGCCCGGGTCCCGGGAATTCGCAGTATTTT.

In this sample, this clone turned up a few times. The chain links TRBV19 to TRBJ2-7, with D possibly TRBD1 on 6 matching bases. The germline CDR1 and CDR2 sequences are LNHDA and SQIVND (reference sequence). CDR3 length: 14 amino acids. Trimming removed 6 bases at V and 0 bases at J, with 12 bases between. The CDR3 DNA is TGTGCCAGTAGCCTACAGGGATTCTCCTACGAGCAGTACTTC. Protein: CASSLQGFSYEQYF.

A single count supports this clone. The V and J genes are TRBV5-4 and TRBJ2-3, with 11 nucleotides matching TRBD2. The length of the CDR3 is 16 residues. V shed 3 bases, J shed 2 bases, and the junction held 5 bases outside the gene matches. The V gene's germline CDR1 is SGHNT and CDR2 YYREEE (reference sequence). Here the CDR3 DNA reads TGTGCCAGCAGCTCCGGACTAGCGGGTCACACAGATACGCAGTATTTT. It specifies CASSSGLAGHTDTQYF.

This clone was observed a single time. In nucleotides, the CDR3 is TGTGCCAGCACCTTGGGACAGGGTGAGCAGCCCCAGCATTTT. It translates to CASTLGQGEQPQHF. V and J are TRBV7-6 and TRBJ1-5; 9 nucleotides match TRBD1. V was clipped by 7 bases and J by 7 bases; unmatched bases: 8. Looked up from germline, CDR1 is SGHVS and CDR2 is FNYEAQ. The CDR3 has 14 amino acids. The full variable domain, completed using reference TRBV7-6 and TRBJ1-5, is GAGVSQSPRYKVTKRGQDVALRCDPISGHVSLYWYRQALGQGPEFLTYFNYEAQQDKSGLPNDRFSAERPEGSISTLTIQRTEQRDSAMYRCASTLGQGEQPQHFGDGTRLSIL.

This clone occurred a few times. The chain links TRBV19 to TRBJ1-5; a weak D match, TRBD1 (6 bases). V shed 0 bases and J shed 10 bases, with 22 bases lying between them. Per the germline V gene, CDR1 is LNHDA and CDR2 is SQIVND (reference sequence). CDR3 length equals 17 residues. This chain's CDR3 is CASSIERGAVGMIPQHF. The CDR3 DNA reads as TGTGCCAGTAGTATAGAACGGGGGGCCGTTGGGATGATTCCCCAGCATTTT.

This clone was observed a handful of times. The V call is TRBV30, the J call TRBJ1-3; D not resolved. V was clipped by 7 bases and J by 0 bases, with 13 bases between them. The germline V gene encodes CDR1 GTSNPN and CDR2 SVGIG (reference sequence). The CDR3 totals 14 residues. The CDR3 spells CAFEEGTSGNTIYF. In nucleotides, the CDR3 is TGTGCCTTCGAGGAGGGCACCTCTGGAAACACCATATATTTT.

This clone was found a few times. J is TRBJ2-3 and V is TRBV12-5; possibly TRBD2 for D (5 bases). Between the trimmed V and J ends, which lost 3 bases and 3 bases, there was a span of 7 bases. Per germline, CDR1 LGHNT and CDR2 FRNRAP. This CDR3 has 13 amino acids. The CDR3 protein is CASGFRETDTQYF. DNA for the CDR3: TGTGCTAGTGGTTTCCGGGAAACAGATACGCAGTATTTT.

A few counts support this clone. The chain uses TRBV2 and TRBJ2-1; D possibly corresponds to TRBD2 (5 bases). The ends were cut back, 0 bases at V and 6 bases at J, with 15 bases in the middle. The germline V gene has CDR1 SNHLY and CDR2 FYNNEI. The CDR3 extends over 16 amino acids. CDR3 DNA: TGTGCCAGCAGTGAAGCGCGAGGGCTAGCCCGCAATGAGCAGTTCTTC. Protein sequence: CASSEARGLARNEQFF.

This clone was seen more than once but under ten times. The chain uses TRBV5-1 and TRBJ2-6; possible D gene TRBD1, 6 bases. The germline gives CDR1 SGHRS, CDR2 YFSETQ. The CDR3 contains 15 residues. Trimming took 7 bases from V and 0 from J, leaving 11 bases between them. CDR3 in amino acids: CASRQELSGANVLTF. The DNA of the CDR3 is TGCGCCAGCCGACAGGAGCTCTCTGGGGCCAACGTCCTGACTTTC.

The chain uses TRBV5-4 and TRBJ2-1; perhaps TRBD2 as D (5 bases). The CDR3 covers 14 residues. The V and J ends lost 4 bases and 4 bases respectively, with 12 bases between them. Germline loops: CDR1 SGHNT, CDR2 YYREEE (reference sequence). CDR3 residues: CASSSSGVYNEQFF. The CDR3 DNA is TGTGCCAGCAGCAGCTCCGGGGTTTACAATGAGCAGTTCTTC.

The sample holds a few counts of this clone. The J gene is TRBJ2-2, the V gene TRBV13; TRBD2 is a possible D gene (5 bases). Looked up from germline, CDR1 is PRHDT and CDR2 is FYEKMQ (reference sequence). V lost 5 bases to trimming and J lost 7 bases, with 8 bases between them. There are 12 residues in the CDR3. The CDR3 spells CASSPGVGELFF. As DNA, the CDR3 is TGTGCCAGCAGCCCCGGGGTCGGGGAGCTGTTTTTT.

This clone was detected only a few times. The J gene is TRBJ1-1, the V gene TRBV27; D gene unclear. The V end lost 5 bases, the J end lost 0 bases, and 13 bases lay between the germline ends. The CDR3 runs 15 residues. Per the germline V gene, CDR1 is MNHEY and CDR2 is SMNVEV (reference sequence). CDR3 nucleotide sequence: TGTGCCAGCAGTCCTCATGCGGGGATGAACACTGAAGCTTTCTTT. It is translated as CASSPHAGMNTEAFF.

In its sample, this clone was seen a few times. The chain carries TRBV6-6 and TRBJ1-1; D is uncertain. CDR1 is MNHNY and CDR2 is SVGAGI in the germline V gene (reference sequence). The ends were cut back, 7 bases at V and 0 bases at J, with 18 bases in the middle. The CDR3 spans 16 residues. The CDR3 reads CASKLGAGWVNTEAFF. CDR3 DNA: TGTGCCAGCAAATTGGGCGCAGGATGGGTGAACACTGAAGCTTTCTTT.

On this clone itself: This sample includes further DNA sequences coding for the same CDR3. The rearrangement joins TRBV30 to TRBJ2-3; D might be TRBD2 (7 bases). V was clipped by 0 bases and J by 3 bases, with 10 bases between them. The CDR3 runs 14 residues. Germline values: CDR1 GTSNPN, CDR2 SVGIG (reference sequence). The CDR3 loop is CAWSVGGATDTQYF. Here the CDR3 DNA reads TGTGCCTGGAGTGTGGGGGGGGCTACAGATACGCAGTATTTT.